A selection of T cell receptor beta chains follows, all from one sample in a study of CD8+ T cells in alopecia areata. The repertoire was sequenced with immunoSEQ multiplex PCR; TCRdb's copy has only in-frame clones and lacks some. The table shows around 140,000 clones, with 40% to 55% occurring only once. Specimen: CD4+ T cells sorted from blood, collected at week 0. These receptor sequences come from a human donor with alopecia areata. CDR3s include the opening cysteine and the closing phenylalanine or tryptophan. Fields, in order: clone size, CDR3 length, J gene, D gene, V gene, CDR3 DNA, CDR3 protein. The D gene is left open where the match is weak. Clone size appears in some rows only: once, few, many, or a class for an expanded clone.

NA 16 TRBJ2-2 TRBD1 TRBV5-4 TGTGCCAGCAGCCCTGGACAGGTCGCGAACACCGGGGAGCTGTTTTTT CASSPGQVANTGELFF
few 13 TRBJ2-5 NA TRBV5-6 TGTGCCAGCAGCTTTAGCGGAGCAGAGACCCAGTACTTC CASSFSGAETQYF
few 13 TRBJ2-5 NA TRBV30 TGTGCCTGGAGTGCCCGGTCCGCGGAGACCCAGTACTTC CAWSARSAETQYF
NA 11 TRBJ2-7 NA TRBV20-1 TGCAGTGCGACGCTACAGGTCGAGCAGTACTTC CSATLQVEQYF
NA 15 TRBJ1-3 NA TRBV30 TGTGCCTGGGGATCCAAGACAGACTCTGGAAACACCATATATTTT CAWGSKTDSGNTIYF
few 14 TRBJ1-2 NA TRBV4-1 TGCGCCAGCAGCCAACAAGAATTAAACTATGGCTACACCTTC CASSQQELNYGYTF
few 15 TRBJ1-5 NA TRBV10-3 TGTGCCATCAGTGAGTCAGAACAGGGTGAACAGCCCCAGCATTTT CAISESEQGEQPQHF
NA 13 TRBJ2-3 NA TRBV29-1 TGCAGCGGCCGGGACCCTGAAACAGATACGCAGTATTTT CSGRDPETDTQYF
NA 15 TRBJ1-6 NA TRBV15 TGTGCCACCAGCAGGCAGGGGTACACCAATTCACCCCTCCACTTT CATSRQGYTNSPLHF
few 17 TRBJ2-3 NA TRBV18 TGTGCCAGCACACCGATACGGGGGCCGCTCAGCACAGATACGCAGTATTTT CASTPIRGPLSTDTQYF
NA 14 TRBJ2-7 NA TRBV5-4 TGTGCCAGCACCCAGGGGCCCTCTCCTACCGAGCAGTACTTC CASTQGPSPTEQYF
NA 12 TRBJ2-7 TRBD1 TRBV30 TGTGCCTGGAGTGTCGGGACAGCCGGAGGGTACTTC CAWSVGTAGGYF
few 15 TRBJ1-5 NA TRBV7-9 TGTGCCAGCAGCCCAGACAGGCCCCGCAATCAGCCCCAGCATTTT CASSPDRPRNQPQHF
NA 15 TRBJ2-4 TRBD2 TRBV4-2 TGTGCCAGCAGCCAGGCGGGAGGGCCAGGAAACATTCAGTACTTC CASSQAGGPGNIQYF
few 16 TRBJ2-3 TRBD2 TRBV5-4 TGTGCCAGCAGCCGCGGACTAGCGGGGAGCACAGATACGCAGTATTTT CASSRGLAGSTDTQYF
NA 15 TRBJ2-1 NA TRBV19 TGTGCCAGTAGTCTTGTTGGGAGCCCCTACAATGAGCAGTTCTTC CASSLVGSPYNEQFF
NA 14 TRBJ2-3 TRBD1 TRBV7-2 TGTGCCAGCAGCTTAATGGGACAGACAGATACGCAGTATTTT CASSLMGQTDTQYF
few 12 TRBJ2-5 TRBD1 TRBV29-1 TGCAGCGTTACCACAGGGGAAGAGACCCAGTACTTC CSVTTGEETQYF
NA 14 TRBJ2-5 NA TRBV27 TGTGCCAGCAGTTTTTCCCGGACAGAAGAGACCCAGTACTTC CASSFSRTEETQYF
NA 11 TRBJ1-2 NA TRBV6-1 TGTGCCAGCAGTGAATTGAACCTTGAAACCTTC CASSELNLETF
few 15 TRBJ1-2 TRBD1 TRBV7-2 TGTGCCAGCAGCTTGGGACCGGGACAGGCAGGGGGCTACACCTTC CASSLGPGQAGGYTF
many 16 TRBJ2-1 TRBD2 TRBV7-3 TGTGCCAGCAGCTTAAAGGCGGGACTAGCGTTGGGTGAGCAGTTCTTC CASSLKAGLALGEQFF
NA 15 TRBJ1-2 NA TRBV6-1 TGTGCCAGCAGTAAGTCAAGAGACGGGTCCTATGGCTACACCTTC CASSKSRDGSYGYTF
NA 11 TRBJ2-7 NA TRBV7-6 TGTGCCAGCAGCTTATCGGGCGAGCAGTACTTC CASSLSGEQYF
NA 11 TRBJ2-7 NA TRBV30 TGTGCCGCGGGACAACTCTACGAGCAGTACTTC CAAGQLYEQYF
NA 12 TRBJ1-5 NA TRBV28 TGTGCCAGCAGTTTTATGGGTCAGCCCCAGCATTTT CASSFMGQPQHF
NA 14 TRBJ2-1 TRBD1 TRBV5-1 TGCGCCAGCAGTTTTGGACAGGGGATAATGGAGCAGTTCTTC CASSFGQGIMEQFF
NA 15 TRBJ1-5 NA TRBV29-1 TGCAGCGTCGCCTTGACTCTAGATAGCAATCAGCCCCAGCATTTT CSVALTLDSNQPQHF
NA 15 TRBJ1-5 NA TRBV7-2 TGTGCCAGCAGCCCGGCGGGCCAACCGAATCAGCCCCAGCATTTT CASSPAGQPNQPQHF
NA 11 TRBJ2-7 NA TRBV6-1 TGTGCCACCATCTTGGCCTACGAGCAGTACTTC CATILAYEQYF
NA 11 TRBJ2-5 NA TRBV29-1 TGCAGCGTTCTGTTCCAAGAGACCCAGTACTTC CSVLFQETQYF
NA 16 TRBJ2-7 TRBD2 TRBV5-1 TGCGCCAGCAGCTTGGCTTCTAGCGGGTTCTCCTACGAGCAGTACTTC CASSLASSGFSYEQYF
few 12 TRBJ1-1 NA TRBV6-5 TGTGCCAGCGGAATACGGGGCACTGAAGCTTTCTTT CASGIRGTEAFF
once 17 TRBJ1-5 NA TRBV28 TGTGCCAGCAGCGACTCGGCACAGGCGTTGATTAATCAGCCCCAGCATTTT CASSDSAQALINQPQHF
few 15 TRBJ2-1 TRBD2 TRBV30 TGTGCCTGGGGGTCGGGACTAGCGGGAGGGGATGAGCAGTTCTTC CAWGSGLAGGDEQFF
NA 13 TRBJ1-5 TRBD1 TRBV30 TGTGCCTGGACGACAGGGCCCAATCAGCCCCAGCATTTT CAWTTGPNQPQHF
NA 13 TRBJ2-2 NA TRBV29-1 TGCAGCGCCCGGACCCAAAACACCGGGGAGCTGTTTTTT CSARTQNTGELFF
NA 14 TRBJ1-5 NA TRBV2 TGTGCCAGTGGCCAGGCCCATAGCAATCAGCCCCAGCATTTT CASGQAHSNQPQHF
NA 14 TRBJ2-6 NA TRBV25-1 TGTGCCAGCACAGGGCCATCTGGGGCCAACGTCCTGACTTTC CASTGPSGANVLTF
NA 16 TRBJ2-7 TRBD2 TRBV29-1 TGCAGCGTTCGGCTAGCGGGAGGTATAACCTCCTACGAGCAGTACTTC CSVRLAGGITSYEQYF
NA 12 TRBJ1-4 NA TRBV30 TGTGCCTGGAGTAAAGGGAGGGAGACACTGTTTTTT CAWSKGRETLFF
NA 17 TRBJ2-5 TRBD2 TRBV4-2 TGTGCCAGCAGCTTAAGCGTACAGCGGGAGAAAGGAGAGACCCAGTACTTC CASSLSVQREKGETQYF
NA 15 TRBJ1-2 TRBD1 TRBV5-4 TGTGCCAGCAGCCGCGGGACAGGCGTAAACTATGGCTACACCTTC CASSRGTGVNYGYTF
NA 16 TRBJ2-3 TRBD2 TRBV5-1 TGCGCCAGCAGCCGGGGGGACCAAGGGGCGGCAGATACGCAGTATTTT CASSRGDQGAADTQYF
few 13 TRBJ2-1 TRBD2 TRBV29-1 TGCAGCGTTGCTAGCGGGAGTAGGGATGAGCAGTTCTTC CSVASGSRDEQFF
NA 14 TRBJ2-2 NA TRBV29-1 TGCAGCGTGGAGAGGACGGCGAACACCGGGGAGCTGTTTTTT CSVERTANTGELFF
few 12 TRBJ2-7 TRBD2 TRBV29-1 TGCAGCGCTGGGCAGGCGGGAGGCGAGCAGTACTTC CSAGQAGGEQYF
NA 15 TRBJ2-3 TRBD2 TRBV2 TGTGCCAGCAGTCCGGGACTAGCGGGGTATGATACGCAGTATTTT CASSPGLAGYDTQYF
NA 15 TRBJ2-3 TRBD1 TRBV6-5 TGTGCCAGCAGCGACAGGGTCGGGAGCACAGATACGCAGTATTTT CASSDRVGSTDTQYF
NA 17 TRBJ2-2 TRBD2 TRBV10-3 TGTGCCATCAGTGGGGTAGCGGGAGGGAAGAACACCGGGGAGCTGTTTTTT CAISGVAGGKNTGELFF
NA 18 TRBJ2-3 TRBD2 TRBV15 TGTGCCACCAGCAGCCCATTAGGGACTAGCGGGAGCACAGATACGCAGTATTTT CATSSPLGTSGSTDTQYF
NA 15 TRBJ2-7 TRBD2 TRBV7-8 TGTGCCAGCAGCTTCGGACTAGCGGGAAAGGGCGAGCAGTACTTC CASSFGLAGKGEQYF
few 16 TRBJ2-1 TRBD1 TRBV27 TGTGCCAGCAGTCCCCCGGGACCCCAGGGGGCCAATGAGCAGTTCTTC CASSPPGPQGANEQFF
few 13 TRBJ2-1 NA TRBV19 TGTGCCAGTAGTATGGCAGGGCTGGATGAGCAGTTCTTC CASSMAGLDEQFF
NA 11 TRBJ1-2 NA TRBV20-1 TGCAGTGACCAGGCGGACTATGGCTACACCTTC CSDQADYGYTF
NA 14 TRBJ1-2 TRBD1 TRBV27 TGTGCCAGCAGTTTAGCAGGCAGGGGGCGAGGCTACACCTTC CASSLAGRGRGYTF
NA 18 TRBJ2-7 TRBD2 TRBV7-4 TGTGCCAGCAGACTCGGACTAGCGGGAGAAAGCAGCTCCTACGAGCAGTACTTC CASRLGLAGESSSYEQYF
few 16 TRBJ1-5 NA TRBV7-2 TGTGCCAGCAGCTCTGAAGGGGGGCGTAGCAATCAGCCCCAGCATTTT CASSSEGGRSNQPQHF
NA 15 TRBJ2-7 TRBD2 TRBV4-1 TGCGCCAGCAGCTCCCCAGCGGGAAGTACCTACGAGCAGTACTTC CASSSPAGSTYEQYF